The source of this T cell receptor (beta chain) is a study of cytomegalovirus exposure and HLA in healthy donors. Across the study: A prior study identified 110 million or so unique TCR beta sequences from 180 million or so T cells.

PCR primers comprised 60 Vbeta and 13 Jbeta primers. The method was immunoSEQ multiplex PCR; TCRdb's version includes in-frame clones alone and lacks a portion of them. The sample holds more than 85,000 clones, over 65% seen once. The CDR3 contains 13 residues. The V gene lost 4 bases and the J gene lost 7 bases, with 12 bases spanning the gap. Germline lookup yields CDR1 SGHDT and CDR2 YYEEEE. Specimen: PBMCs. This TCR derives from a woman in her 30s in good health and CMV-seronegative. This chain links TRBV5-6 with TRBJ1-3; unclear D gene. For the CDR3, the DNA is TGTGCCAGCAGCACCGACTATCGGAACACCATATATTTT. It encodes CASSTDYRNTIYF.